The rows below give T cell receptor beta chains drawn from one sample of a study of blood T cell repertoires in COVID-19. The repertoire was sequenced with immunoSEQ multiplex PCR; TCRdb's copy has only in-frame clones and lacks some. The sample includes over 75,000 clones, around 80% of them seen just once. Material: peripheral blood. These receptors were obtained from a man in his 70s with acute or convalescent COVID-19. CDR3s include the opening cysteine and the closing phenylalanine or tryptophan. Each record gives: V gene, clone size, D gene, J gene, CDR3 protein, CDR3 DNA. A D gene is named only where the DNA matches it firmly. Expanded clones get a size class; other rows say once, few or many, or leave the size out.

V: TRBV12-3/TRBV12-4
size: NA
D: NA
J: TRBJ1-1
CDR3: CASSFGGLNEAFF
DNA: TGTGCCAGCAGTTTTGGGGGCTTGAATGAAGCTTTCTTT

V: TRBV7-9
size: few
D: NA
J: TRBJ2-7
CDR3: CASSLGGWSYYEQYF
DNA: TGTGCCAGCAGCTTAGGGGGCTGGAGCTACTACGAGCAGTACTTC

V: TRBV11-2
size: NA
D: NA
J: TRBJ2-3
CDR3: CASSFGTQYF
DNA: TGTGCCAGCAGCTTCGGTACGCAGTATTTT

V: TRBV28
size: few
D: NA
J: TRBJ2-7
CDR3: CASSFQGASYEQYF
DNA: TGTGCCAGCAGTTTCCAGGGCGCCTCCTACGAGCAGTACTTC

V: TRBV21-1
size: NA
D: NA
J: TRBJ2-2
CDR3: CASSNWTRTTNTGELFF
DNA: TGTGCCAGCAGCAATTGGACTAGAACCACGAACACCGGGGAGCTGTTTTTT

V: TRBV7-9
size: NA
D: NA
J: TRBJ1-2
CDR3: CASSLAQGYGYTF
DNA: TGTGCCAGCAGCTTAGCACAGGGATATGGCTACACCTTC

V: TRBV6-5
size: NA
D: TRBD1
J: TRBJ1-2
CDR3: CASSPPDRDIYGYTF
DNA: TGTGCCAGCAGTCCGCCGGACAGGGATATCTATGGCTACACCTTC

V: TRBV30
size: NA
D: TRBD1
J: TRBJ2-3
CDR3: CAWGAGTSGGDTQYF
DNA: TGTGCCTGGGGAGCCGGGACGTCAGGGGGAGATACGCAGTATTTT

V: TRBV16
size: few
D: NA
J: TRBJ1-4
CDR3: CASSQSGGNEKLFF
DNA: TGTGCCAGCAGCCAATCAGGGGGTAATGAAAAACTGTTTTTT

V: TRBV3-1/TRBV3-2
size: many
D: TRBD1
J: TRBJ1-2
CDR3: CASSPGQRSSGYTF
DNA: TGTGCCAGCAGCCCGGGACAGCGTTCGTCTGGCTACACCTTC

V: TRBV29-1
size: NA
D: TRBD1
J: TRBJ2-1
CDR3: CSVEGRQGADEQFF
DNA: TGCAGCGTTGAAGGGAGACAGGGGGCCGATGAGCAGTTCTTC

V: TRBV6-1
size: NA
D: NA
J: TRBJ1-1
CDR3: CASSEHRDSEAFF
DNA: TGTGCCAGCAGTGAACACAGGGATTCTGAAGCTTTCTTT

V: TRBV13
size: NA
D: NA
J: TRBJ1-2
CDR3: CASSFGTTGYTF
DNA: TGTGCCAGCAGCTTCGGGACAACCGGCTACACCTTC

V: TRBV7-9
size: NA
D: NA
J: TRBJ2-1
CDR3: CASSFSYGSFYNEQFF
DNA: TGTGCCAGCAGCTTTAGCTACGGGTCGTTTTACAATGAGCAGTTCTTC

V: TRBV19
size: NA
D: NA
J: TRBJ2-1
CDR3: CASSIHGVGGNEQFF
DNA: TGTGCCAGTAGTATACATGGTGTAGGGGGAAATGAGCAGTTCTTC

V: TRBV14
size: few
D: TRBD1
J: TRBJ2-1
CDR3: CASSRQGLGWGEQFF
DNA: TGTGCCAGCAGCCGACAGGGCCTGGGATGGGGTGAGCAGTTCTTC

V: TRBV12-3/TRBV12-4
size: NA
D: NA
J: TRBJ2-7
CDR3: CASSMNFYEQYF
DNA: TGTGCCAGCAGTATGAACTTCTACGAGCAGTACTTC

V: TRBV3-1/TRBV3-2
size: NA
D: NA
J: TRBJ1-5
CDR3: CASSQSHPAGQPQHF
DNA: TGTGCCAGCAGCCAATCACATCCGGCGGGGCAGCCCCAGCATTTT

V: TRBV9
size: NA
D: TRBD1
J: TRBJ1-2
CDR3: CASSVSSGGAYGYTF
DNA: TGTGCCAGCAGCGTAAGTTCAGGGGGCGCCTATGGCTACACCTTC

V: TRBV6-5
size: NA
D: TRBD1
J: TRBJ2-1
CDR3: CASSPGTGLSEQFF
DNA: TGTGCCAGCAGTCCCGGGACAGGGTTATCGGAGCAGTTCTTC

V: TRBV7-3
size: few
D: NA
J: TRBJ2-5
CDR3: CASSGDFGETQYF
DNA: TGTGCCAGCAGTGGGGACTTTGGGGAGACCCAGTACTTC

V: TRBV2
size: NA
D: TRBD1
J: TRBJ2-3
CDR3: CASSRQGLDTQYF
DNA: TGTGCCAGCAGTCGACAGGGTTTAGATACGCAGTATTTT

V: TRBV7-2
size: NA
D: TRBD1
J: TRBJ2-7
CDR3: CASSSYVGQGRF
DNA: TGTGCCAGCAGCTCTTACGTGGGACAGGGTAGATTC

V: TRBV7-8
size: once
D: NA
J: TRBJ1-4
CDR3: CASSLAIAGGDEKLFF
DNA: TGTGCCAGCAGCTTAGCAATAGCGGGAGGGGATGAAAAACTGTTTTTT

V: TRBV6-5
size: NA
D: NA
J: TRBJ2-3
CDR3: CASSPLRTAADTQYF
DNA: TGTGCCAGCAGCCCACTGAGGACAGCCGCAGATACGCAGTATTTT

V: TRBV19
size: few
D: NA
J: TRBJ1-6
CDR3: CASSISRDSGDRTPLHF
DNA: TGTGCCAGTAGTATTTCCCGAGACAGTGGAGATCGGACACCCCTCCACTTT

V: TRBV28
size: once
D: TRBD1
J: TRBJ1-1
CDR3: CASSLLRTGIAFF
DNA: TGTGCCAGCAGTTTATTAAGGACAGGGATAGCTTTCTTT

V: TRBV28
size: NA
D: TRBD2
J: TRBJ2-5
CDR3: CASNPSSGRGETQYF
DNA: TGTGCCAGCAACCCGAGTAGCGGGAGAGGGGAGACCCAGTACTTC

V: TRBV6-4
size: NA
D: NA
J: TRBJ1-5
CDR3: CASRRGQGSGSPQHF
DNA: TGTGCCAGCAGGCGGGGGCAGGGGTCTGGTTCGCCCCAGCATTTT